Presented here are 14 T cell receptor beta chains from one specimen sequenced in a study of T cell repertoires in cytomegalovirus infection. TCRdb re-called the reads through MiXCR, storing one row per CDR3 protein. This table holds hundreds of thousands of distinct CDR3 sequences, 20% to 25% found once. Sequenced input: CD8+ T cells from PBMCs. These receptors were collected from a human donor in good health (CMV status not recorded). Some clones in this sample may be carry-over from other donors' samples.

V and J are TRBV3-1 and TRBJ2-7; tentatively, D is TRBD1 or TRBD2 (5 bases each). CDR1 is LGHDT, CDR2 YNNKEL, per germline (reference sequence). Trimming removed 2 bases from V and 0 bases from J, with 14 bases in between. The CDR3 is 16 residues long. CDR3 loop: CASSQKRDGTSYEQYF. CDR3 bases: TGTGCCAGCAGCCAAAAAAGGGACGGGACCTCCTACGAGCAGTACTTC.

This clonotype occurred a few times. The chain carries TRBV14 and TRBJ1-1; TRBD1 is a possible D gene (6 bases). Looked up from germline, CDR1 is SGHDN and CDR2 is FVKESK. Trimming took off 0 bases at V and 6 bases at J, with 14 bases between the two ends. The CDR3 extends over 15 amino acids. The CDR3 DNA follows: TGTGCCAGCAGCCAAGATCAGGACAGATCGTCTGAAGCTTTCTTT. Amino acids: CASSQDQDRSSEAFF.

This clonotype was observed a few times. The CDR3 spells CASRDHYGYTF. The DNA for the CDR3 is TGTGCCAGCAGGGATCACTATGGCTACACCTTC. The chain carries TRBV25-1 and TRBJ1-2, with D unclear. CDR1 and CDR2 from the germline V gene are MGHDK and SYGVNS. The V and J ends lost 6 bases and 3 bases respectively, with 5 bases between them. The length of the CDR3 is 11 residues.

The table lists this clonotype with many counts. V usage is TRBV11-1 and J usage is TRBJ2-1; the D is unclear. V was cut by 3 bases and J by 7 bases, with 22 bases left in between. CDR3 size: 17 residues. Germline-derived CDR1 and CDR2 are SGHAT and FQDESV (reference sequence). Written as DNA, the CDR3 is TGTGCCAGCAGCTTTGGCCTACTAACAAGGGAAGGGAATGAGCAGTTCTTC. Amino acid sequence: CASSFGLLTREGNEQFF.

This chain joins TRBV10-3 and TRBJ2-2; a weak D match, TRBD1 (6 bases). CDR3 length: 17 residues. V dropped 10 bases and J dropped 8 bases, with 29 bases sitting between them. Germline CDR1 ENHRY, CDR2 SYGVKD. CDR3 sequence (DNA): TGTGCCACTAACCAACCAGGGGATCCTTCTTACCCGGGGGAGCTGTTTTTT. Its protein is CATNQPGDPSYPGELFF.

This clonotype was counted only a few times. This CDR3 is CSARGTGEWARQYV. CDR3 sequence (DNA): TGCAGTGCTAGAGGGACAGGGGAGTGGGCACGGCAGTACGTC. The V gene is TRBV20-1, the J gene TRBJ2-7, with TRBD1 identical over 9 bases. The CDR3 length is 14 residues. V lost 1 base to trimming and J lost 9 bases; unmatched junction nucleotides: 10. Germline V gives CDR1 DFQATT, CDR2 SNEGSKA (reference sequence).

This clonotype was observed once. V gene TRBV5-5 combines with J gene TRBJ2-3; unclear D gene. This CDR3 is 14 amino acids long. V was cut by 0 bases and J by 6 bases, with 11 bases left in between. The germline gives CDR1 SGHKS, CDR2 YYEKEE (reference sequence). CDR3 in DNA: TGTGCCAGCAGCTTGGGCCACGGTTCGGATACGCAGTATTTT. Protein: CASSLGHGSDTQYF.

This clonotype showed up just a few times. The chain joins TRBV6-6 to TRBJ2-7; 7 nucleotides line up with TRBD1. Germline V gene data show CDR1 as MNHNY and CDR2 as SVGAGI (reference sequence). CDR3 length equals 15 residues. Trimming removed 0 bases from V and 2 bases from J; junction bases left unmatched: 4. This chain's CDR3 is CASSYSSRGTYEQYV. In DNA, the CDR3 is TGTGCCAGCAGTTACTCGTCCAGGGGGACCTACGAGCAGTACGTC.

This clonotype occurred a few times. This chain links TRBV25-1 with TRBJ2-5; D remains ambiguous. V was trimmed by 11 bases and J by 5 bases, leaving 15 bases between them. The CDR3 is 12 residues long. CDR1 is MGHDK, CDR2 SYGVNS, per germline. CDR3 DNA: TGTGCCTCCGAGAGTTTGAGGGAGACCCAGTACTTC. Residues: CASESLRETQYF.

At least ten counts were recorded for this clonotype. In DNA form, the CDR3 reads TGTGCCAGCAGCTTGGAGACAGAAGAGACCCAGTACTTC. It is translated as CASSLETEETQYF. V gene TRBV5-7 combines with J gene TRBJ2-5, with a weak D call TRBD1 (5 bases). TRBV5-7 is an ORF, and what it does is uncertain. The CDR3 is made up of 13 amino acids. Trimming removed 0 bases from V and 3 bases from J, with 6 bases in between.

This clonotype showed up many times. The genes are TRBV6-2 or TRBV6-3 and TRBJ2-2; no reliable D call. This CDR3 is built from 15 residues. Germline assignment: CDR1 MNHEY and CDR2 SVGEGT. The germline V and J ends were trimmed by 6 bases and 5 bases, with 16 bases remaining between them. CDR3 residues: CASSHLKGRTGELFF. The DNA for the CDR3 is TGTGCCAGCAGCCACCTGAAAGGAAGGACCGGGGAGCTGTTTTTT.

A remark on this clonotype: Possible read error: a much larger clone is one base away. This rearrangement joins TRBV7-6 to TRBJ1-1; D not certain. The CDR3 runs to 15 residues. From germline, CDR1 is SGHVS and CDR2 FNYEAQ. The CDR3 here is CASSLGPRGHTEALF. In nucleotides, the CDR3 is TGTGCCAGCAGCTTAGGCCCGCGAGGGCACACTGAAGCTTTGTTT.

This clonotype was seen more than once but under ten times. The CDR3 reads CATSRRVRASTDTQYF. In DNA, the CDR3 is TGTGCCACCAGCAGGAGAGTACGGGCTAGCACAGATACGCAGTATTTT. V and J are TRBV15 and TRBJ2-3, with unresolved D. Trimming took 3 bases from V and 0 from J, leaving 13 bases between them. The CDR3 is 16 residues long. In germline, CDR1 is LNHNV, CDR2 YYDKDF (reference sequence).

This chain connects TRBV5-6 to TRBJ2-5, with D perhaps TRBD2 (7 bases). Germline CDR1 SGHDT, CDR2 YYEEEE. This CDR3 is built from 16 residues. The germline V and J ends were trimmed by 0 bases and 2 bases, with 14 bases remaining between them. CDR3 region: CASSLVRGGSQETQYF. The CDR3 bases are TGTGCCAGCAGCTTGGTCAGGGGAGGGTCTCAAGAGACCCAGTACTTC.